This T cell receptor (beta chain) is drawn from a study of early T cells in non-severe SARS-CoV-2 infection. Study information: Sequencing of bulk RNA from unsorted whole blood was done, without chain pairing.

Attachment of unique molecular identifiers to individual cDNA molecules was performed. TCRdb itself ran the 5' RACE reads through MiXCR, one entry per CDR3 protein. This table has 100,000 to 120,000 distinct CDR3 sequences, about 12% appearing once. CDR3 length: 15 amino acids. V shed 7 bases and J shed 1 base, with 18 bases lying between them. Germline assignment: CDR1 SQVTM and CDR2 ANQGSEA. This clonotype showed up just a few times. No antigen is known for it. The study's findings and limits: Using VDJdb, the matching emphasized anti-spike CD8 responses while missing private and CD4 specificities.

The chain is built from TRBV29-1 and TRBJ2-3; D possibly corresponds to TRBD1 (7 bases). The sequenced sample consisted of whole blood. The receptor's source is an adult who was a healthcare worker with PCR-confirmed SARS-CoV-2 infection or an uninfected control (not recorded which). The CDR3 coding sequence is TGCAGCGGGACCAGGGGGGCCCCACGCACAGATACGCAGTATTTT. Amino acids: CSGTRGAPRTDTQYF.